This TCR beta chain was captured by sequencing in a study of T-cell reconstitution after alpha-beta-depleted transplantation in children. Findings of the study overall: One year post-transplant, T-cell counts and diversity were largely derived from T cells produced anew. There were some patients whose high TCRbeta diversity at day 60 came from surviving recipient T cells and thymic progenitors. Reportedly, alpha-beta T cells present about two months post-transplant originated from several hundred expanded clones of graft origin.

Points on this clonotype: Its antigen remains unidentified.

Germline V gene data show CDR1 as KGHDR and CDR2 as SFDVKD. The V end lost 6 bases, the J end lost 3 bases, and 11 bases lay between the germline ends. The CDR3 spans 13 residues. This sample's TCRbeta library carried unique molecular identifier barcodes. TCRdb passed the PCR reads through MiXCR, listing each CDR3 protein once. The sample shows roughly 110,000 distinct CDR3 sequences, under 13% of them seen only once. The sequence derives from a boy aged 2-9 years with acute lymphoblastic leukemia, due to receive a stem cell transplant. This specimen consisted of PBMCs, obtained before TCRalphabeta/CD19-depleted stem cell transplant. V and J are TRBV24-1 and TRBJ2-7; D might be TRBD1 (6 bases). The DNA of the CDR3 is TGTGCCACCAGTCAAGGACAGAACTACGAGCAGTACTTC. Amino acid sequence: CATSQGQNYEQYF.